Below are 28 T cell receptor beta chains sequenced from a single sample in a study of blood T cell repertoires in COVID-19. TCRdb keeps only in-frame clones here, not all; method: immunoSEQ multiplex PCR. Of about 210,000 clones listed, approximately 85% are singletons. The sample comprised peripheral blood. These receptors came from a middle-aged man with COVID-19, enrolled during active disease.

The chain has TRBV6-5 and TRBJ1-6; TRBD1 aligns across 9 bases. Germline V gene data show CDR1 as MNHEY and CDR2 as SVGAGI. CDR3 size: 14 residues. The junction had 4 bases not matched to a gene; V was cut back by 6 bases and J by 7 bases. CDR3 sequence reads: CASRQGAGNSPLHF. As DNA, the CDR3 is TGTGCCAGCAGACAGGGGGCAGGGAATTCACCCCTCCACTTT.

The chain has TRBV6-4 and TRBJ1-5, with D unclear. V lost 9 bases to trimming and J lost 0 bases, with 18 bases between them. This CDR3 contains 16 residues. Germline assignment: CDR1 MRHNA and CDR2 SNTAGT. The CDR3 region has the DNA TGTGCCAGGGGCGGGGTAAGTGGGTATAGCAATCAGCCCCAGCATTTT. Encoded protein: CARGGVSGYSNQPQHF.

This clone was counted once. This chain connects TRBV7-3 to TRBJ2-7; TRBD2 is a possible D gene (5 bases). CDR1 SGHTA and CDR2 FQGTGA come from the germline V gene. The CDR3 length is 14 residues. V gave up 2 bases and J gave up 5 bases, with 13 bases separating them. CDR3 in amino acids: CASSLEGGIDEQYF. In DNA, the CDR3 is TGTGCCAGCAGCTTAGAGGGCGGAATCGACGAGCAGTACTTC.

The V call is TRBV24-1, the J call TRBJ1-2; 10 positions agree with TRBD1. Looked up from germline, CDR1 is KGHDR and CDR2 is SFDVKD. CDR3 length: 13 amino acids. Trimming at V came to 6 bases and at J to 5 bases, leaving 2 bases not matched to a gene. The CDR3 sequence: CATSTGQGYGYTF. In DNA, the CDR3 is TGTGCCACCAGTACGGGACAGGGGTATGGCTACACCTTC.

The chain combines TRBV6-5 with TRBJ1-1, with 12 bases lining up with TRBD1. CDR1 MNHEY and CDR2 SVGAGI come from the germline V gene. V lost 4 bases, J lost 8 bases, and 2 bases stayed unmatched. The CDR3 consists of 13 residues. The CDR3: CASSSGTGGEAFF. For the CDR3, the DNA is TGTGCCAGCAGTTCCGGGACAGGGGGCGAAGCTTTCTTT.

The chain links TRBV3-1 (or the pseudogene TRBV3-2) to TRBJ2-7; TRBD2 might be the D (5 bases). Trimming cost V 1 base and J 2 bases, with 9 bases left between them. Germline lookup yields CDR1 LGHDT and CDR2 YNNKEL (reference sequence). The CDR3 consists of 14 residues. The CDR3: CASSQVRRTYEQYF. The CDR3 nucleotides are TGTGCCAGCAGCCAAGTCCGGAGGACCTACGAGCAGTACTTC.

V gene TRBV27 combines with J gene TRBJ1-2; D is uncertain. Germline CDR1 MNHEY, CDR2 SMNVEV (reference sequence). Trimming cost V 0 bases and J 8 bases, with 10 bases left between them. The CDR3 contains 13 residues. The CDR3 sequence: CASSLSGPGGYTF. CDR3 in DNA: TGTGCCAGCAGTTTATCAGGCCCGGGGGGCTACACCTTC.

This clone has just one count. The chain is built from TRBV19 and TRBJ1-5, with 9 bases matching TRBD1. Looked up from germline, CDR1 is LNHDA and CDR2 is SQIVND (reference sequence). The CDR3 runs to 15 residues. The junction had 8 bases not matched to a gene; V was cut back by 4 bases and J by 7 bases. The CDR3 spells CASSTPGTGTQPQHF. CDR3 nucleotide sequence: TGTGCCAGTAGTACACCCGGGACAGGGACCCAGCCCCAGCATTTT.

The chain couples TRBV4-3 to TRBJ2-3, with TRBD1 as a possible D gene (5 bases). Trimming cost V 6 bases and J 5 bases, with 12 bases left between them. Per germline, CDR1 LGHNA and CDR2 YSLEER. This CDR3 is 13 amino acids long. CDR3 in DNA: TGCGCCAGCAGTTCCCGCAGGGTAGATACGCAGTATTTT. This sequence encodes CASSSRRVDTQYF.

The chain has TRBV5-5 and TRBJ1-1, with D tentatively TRBD1 (5 bases). The CDR3 is 13 amino acids. CDR1 and CDR2 from the germline V gene are SGHKS and YYEKEE (reference sequence). V dropped 4 bases and J dropped 5 bases, with 12 bases sitting between them. DNA for the CDR3: TGTGCCAGCAGCCATGGGAGGGGTACTGAAGCTTTCTTT. It yields the protein CASSHGRGTEAFF.

The V and J genes are TRBV3-1 (or the pseudogene TRBV3-2) and TRBJ1-5; D unresolved. Germline lookup yields CDR1 LGHDT and CDR2 YNNKEL (reference sequence). V lost 0 bases and J lost 4, with 13 bases in between. The CDR3 has 16 amino acids. The CDR3 coding sequence is TGTGCCAGCAGCCAAGATACGGGATCGGGGAATCAGCCCCAGCATTTT. Translating gives CASSQDTGSGNQPQHF.

CDR3 sequence reads: CASSLSIRQPQHF. In DNA, the CDR3 is TGTGCCAGCAGTTTAAGTATCAGGCAGCCCCAGCATTTT. The chain links TRBV28 to TRBJ1-5; D gene ambiguous. The germline CDR1 and CDR2 sequences are MDHEN and SYDVKM. CDR3 size: 13 residues. V lost 2 bases and J 7 bases, leaving 9 bases between the germline ends. Full variable domain (rest looked up from reference TRBV28 and TRBJ1-5): DVKVTQSSRYLVKRTGEKVFLECVQDMDHENMFWYRQDPGLGLRLIYFSYDVKMKEKGDIPEGYSVSREKKERFSLILESASTNQTSMYLCASSLSIRQPQHFGDGTRLSIL.

This chain links TRBV12-3 or TRBV12-4 with TRBJ1-5; a weak D match, TRBD1 (6 bases). V lost 9 bases and J 2 bases, leaving 11 bases between the germline ends. This CDR3 contains 13 residues. The CDR3 loop reads CASEYRGNQPQHF. The CDR3 nucleotides read TGTGCCAGTGAATACAGGGGCAATCAGCCCCAGCATTTT.

The chain carries TRBV25-1 and TRBJ2-5; maybe TRBD1 (5 bases). V lost 1 base, J lost 5 bases, and 14 bases lay in between. Germline CDR1 reads MGHDK; CDR2 reads SYGVNS. The CDR3 contains 15 residues. CDR3 sequence reads: CASSEWYSAGETQYF. CDR3 DNA sequence: TGTGCCAGCAGTGAATGGTACAGTGCAGGGGAGACCCAGTACTTC.

This clone was seen just once. The rearrangement uses TRBV18 and TRBJ1-2, with 10 nucleotides matching TRBD1. V lost 5 bases, J lost 4 bases, and 10 bases stayed unmatched. Germline CDR1 reads KGHSH; CDR2 reads LQKENI. The CDR3 is made up of 16 amino acids. The CDR3 protein is CASSSTDRGRIYGYTF. The CDR3 DNA reads TGTGCCAGCTCATCAACAGACAGGGGGCGCATCTATGGCTACACCTTC.

V usage is TRBV27 and J usage is TRBJ2-7; perhaps TRBD2 as D (6 bases). V dropped 0 bases and J dropped 3 bases, with 12 bases sitting between them. There are 15 residues in the CDR3. Germline V gene data show CDR1 as MNHEY and CDR2 as SMNVEV (reference sequence). The CDR3 sequence: CASSLSGGAGYEQYF. DNA for the CDR3: TGTGCCAGCAGTTTATCAGGAGGGGCGGGCTACGAGCAGTACTTC.

V and J are TRBV29-1 and TRBJ2-2; 7 bases agree with TRBD1. Germline V gene data show CDR1 as SQVTM and CDR2 as ANQGSEA. The CDR3 spans 13 residues. J was trimmed by 2 bases and V by 7 bases; bases with no gene match: 4. CDR3 protein: CSARQGNTGELFF. The CDR3 DNA reads as TGCAGCGCCAGACAGGGAAACACCGGGGAGCTGTTTTTT.

This clone was counted a few times. This chain joins TRBV7-9 and TRBJ2-4; D possibly corresponds to TRBD2 (5 bases). In germline, CDR1 is SEHNR, CDR2 FQNEAQ (reference sequence). Trimming took 0 bases from V and 0 from J, leaving 15 bases between them. The CDR3 contains 18 residues. CDR3: CASSLALYGELAKNIQYF. CDR3 nucleotides: TGTGCCAGCAGCTTAGCCCTGTACGGGGAGCTAGCCAAAAACATTCAGTACTTC. The variable domain in full, completed from reference TRBV7-9 and TRBJ2-4, reads DTGVSQNPRHKITKRGQNVTFRCDPISEHNRLYWYRQTLGQGPEFLTYFQNEAQLEKSRLLSDRFSAERPKGSFSTLEIQRTEQGDSAMYLCASSLALYGELAKNIQYFGAGTRLSVL.

Points on this clone: This CDR3 is also generated by other DNA sequences in the sample. The chain carries TRBV28 and TRBJ2-2; weak D call: TRBD1 (6 bases). CDR1 is MDHEN and CDR2 is SYDVKM in the germline V gene. V was trimmed by 3 bases and J by 2 bases, leaving 10 bases between them. This CDR3 is built from 15 residues. The CDR3 loop is CASSLTGTNTGELFF. The DNA of the CDR3 is TGTGCCAGCAGTTTGACAGGAACCAACACCGGGGAGCTGTTTTTT.

CDR3 sequence: CASSYSLFPSTDTQYF. CDR3 bases: TGTGCCAGCAGTTACTCACTTTTCCCGAGCACAGATACGCAGTATTTT. V is TRBV6-6 and J is TRBJ2-3; no definite D call. CDR1 MNHNY and CDR2 SVGAGI come from the germline V gene (reference sequence). This CDR3 region has 16 residues. Trimming stripped 0 bases from V and 0 bases from J, with 10 bases between.

A few counts support this clone. V gene TRBV7-2 combines with J gene TRBJ2-7; D might be TRBD1 (6 bases). The CDR3 contains 14 residues. The V and J ends lost 6 bases and 2 bases respectively, with 14 bases between them. CDR1 is SGHTA, CDR2 FQGNSA, per germline. The CDR3 nucleotides read TGTGCCAGCAGTCCGACTGGGGGCCCCTACGAGCAGTACTTC. It is translated as CASSPTGGPYEQYF.

This chain connects TRBV5-5 to TRBJ1-5; no clear D gene. This CDR3 has 16 residues. V was pared by 5 bases and J by 5 bases, with 20 bases between. Germline-derived CDR1 and CDR2 are SGHKS and YYEKEE (reference sequence). CDR3 DNA sequence: TGTGCCAGCAGGCCTGACCCGATAGGAGGCTATCAGCCCCAGCATTTT. It encodes CASRPDPIGGYQPQHF.

The sample holds one count of this clone. The CDR3 sequence is CASILQGNTGELFF. CDR3 nucleotide sequence: TGTGCCAGCATCCTGCAGGGGAACACCGGGGAGCTGTTTTTT. The chain employs TRBV2 and TRBJ2-2, with D possibly TRBD1 on 5 matching bases. V lost 7 bases and J lost 1, with 10 bases in between. There are 14 residues in the CDR3. Germline CDR1 SNHLY, CDR2 FYNNEI.

The genes are TRBV27 and TRBJ2-7; maybe TRBD2 (5 bases). V was shortened by 1 base and J by 0 bases, with 10 bases between the two germline ends. Germline CDR1 reads MNHEY; CDR2 reads SMNVEV (reference sequence). The CDR3 consists of 15 residues. CDR3 nucleotide sequence: TGTGCCAGCAGTTTATACGGGGTCCCCTCCTACGAGCAGTACTTC. This sequence encodes CASSLYGVPSYEQYF.

The chain joins TRBV25-1 to TRBJ1-3; no reliable D call. This CDR3 is 15 amino acids long. With 4 bases removed from V and 2 bases from J, the gap between germline ends came to 12 bases. Per germline, CDR1 MGHDK and CDR2 SYGVNS. DNA for the CDR3: TGTGCCAGCAGTGCGTTGGGCTGGCCTGGAAACACCATATATTTT. It yields the protein CASSALGWPGNTIYF. The full variable domain, with the rest looked up from reference TRBV25-1 and TRBJ1-3, is EADIYQTPRYLVIGTGKKITLECSQTMGHDKMYWYQQDPGMELHLIHYSYGVNSTEKGDLSSESTVSRIRTEHFPLTLESARPSHTSQYLCASSALGWPGNTIYFGEGSWLTVV.

This chain uses TRBV7-9 with TRBJ1-2; weak D call: TRBD1 (5 bases). This CDR3 has 16 residues. CDR1 and CDR2 from the germline V gene are SEHNR and FQNEAQ (reference sequence). Trimming took off 2 bases at V and 1 base at J, with 14 bases between the two ends. CDR3 region: CASSLWGTPGNYGYTF. The CDR3 DNA sequence: TGTGCCAGCAGCTTATGGGGGACTCCGGGTAACTATGGCTACACCTTC.

The chain combines TRBV15 with TRBJ2-7, with 7 bases that match TRBD1. V was pared by 3 bases and J by 5 bases, with 7 bases of the junction left unmatched. The germline CDR1 and CDR2 sequences are LNHNV and YYDKDF (reference sequence). This CDR3 comprises 14 residues. CDR3: CATSSQDRTHEQYF. CDR3 nucleotide sequence: TGTGCCACCAGCAGCCAGGACAGGACCCACGAGCAGTACTTC.

The V call is TRBV5-5, the J call TRBJ2-7; no firm D call. The CDR3 sequence is 11 residues long. Germline loops: CDR1 SGHKS, CDR2 YYEKEE (reference sequence). The V end was cut by 3 bases, the J end by 3 bases, with 4 bases between. The CDR3 sequence is CASSSNYEQYF. CDR3 DNA: TGTGCCAGCAGCTCAAACTACGAGCAGTACTTC. Combining the CDR3 with reference TRBV5-5 and TRBJ2-7 gives the whole variable domain DAGVTQSPTHLIKTRGQQVTLRCSPISGHKSVSWYQQVLGQGPQFIFQYYEKEERGRGNFPDRFSARQFPNYSSELNVNALLLGDSALYLCASSSNYEQYFGPGTRLTVT.